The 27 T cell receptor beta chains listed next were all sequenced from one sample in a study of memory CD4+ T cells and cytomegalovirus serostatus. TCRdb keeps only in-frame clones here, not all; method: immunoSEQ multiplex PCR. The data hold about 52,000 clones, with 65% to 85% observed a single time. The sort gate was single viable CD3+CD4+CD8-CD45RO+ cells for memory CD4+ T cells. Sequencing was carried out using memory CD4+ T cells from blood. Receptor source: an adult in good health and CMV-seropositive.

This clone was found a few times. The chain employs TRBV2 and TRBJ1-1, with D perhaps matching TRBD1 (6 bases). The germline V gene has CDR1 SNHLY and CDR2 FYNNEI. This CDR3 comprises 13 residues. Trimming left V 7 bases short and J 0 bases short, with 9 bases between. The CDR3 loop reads CASNTGLNTEAFF. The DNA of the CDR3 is TGTGCCAGCAACACAGGGCTGAACACTGAAGCTTTCTTT.

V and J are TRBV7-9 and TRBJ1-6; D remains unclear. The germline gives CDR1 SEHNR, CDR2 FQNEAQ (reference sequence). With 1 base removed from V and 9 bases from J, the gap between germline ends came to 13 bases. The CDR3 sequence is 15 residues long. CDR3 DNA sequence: TGTGCCAGCAGCTTAGAGGACCCGGGTAGTTCACCCCTCCACTTT. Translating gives CASSLEDPGSSPLHF.

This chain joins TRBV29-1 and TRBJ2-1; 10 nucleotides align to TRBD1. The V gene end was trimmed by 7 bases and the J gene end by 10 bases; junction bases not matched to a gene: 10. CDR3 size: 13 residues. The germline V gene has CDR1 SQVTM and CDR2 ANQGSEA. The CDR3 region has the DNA TGCAGCGCTCCGGGACAGGGGACCCAGGAGCAGTTCTTC. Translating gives CSAPGQGTQEQFF.

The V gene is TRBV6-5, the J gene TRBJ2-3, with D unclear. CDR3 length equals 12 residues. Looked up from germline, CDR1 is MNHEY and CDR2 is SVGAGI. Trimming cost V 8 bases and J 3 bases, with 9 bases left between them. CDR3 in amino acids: CASSDQTDTQYF. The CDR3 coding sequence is TGTGCCAGCTCTGATCAGACAGATACGCAGTATTTT.

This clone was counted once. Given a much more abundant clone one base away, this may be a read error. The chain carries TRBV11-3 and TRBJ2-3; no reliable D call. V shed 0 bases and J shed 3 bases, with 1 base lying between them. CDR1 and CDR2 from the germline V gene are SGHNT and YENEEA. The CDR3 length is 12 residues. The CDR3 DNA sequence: TGTGCCAGCAGCTTAGAAACAGATACGCAGTATTTT. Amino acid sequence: CASSLETDTQYF.

CDR3 amino acids: CASSSLITGNTGELFF. The DNA for the CDR3 is TGCGCCAGCAGCTCCCTTATCACAGGGAACACCGGGGAGCTGTTTTTT. V is TRBV5-1 and J is TRBJ2-2; D is possibly TRBD1 (5 bases). Germline V CDR1 and CDR2: SGHRS, YFSETQ. This CDR3 is 16 amino acids long. V was shortened by 3 bases and J by 1 base, with 13 bases between the two germline ends. The full variable domain, rest sourced from reference TRBV5-1 and TRBJ2-2, is KAGVTQTPRYLIKTRGQQVTLSCSPISGHRSVSWYQQTPGQGLQFLFEYFSETQRNKGNFPGRFSGRQFSNSRSEMNVSTLELGDSALYLCASSSLITGNTGELFFGEGSRLTVL.

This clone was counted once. The CDR3 here is CASSQETRQRNTGELFF. CDR3 DNA sequence: TGTGCCAGCAGCCAAGAAACTAGACAAAGGAACACCGGGGAGCTGTTTTTT. J is TRBJ2-2 and V is TRBV4-2, with a possible D match to TRBD2 (5 bases). The CDR3 has 17 amino acids. In germline, CDR1 is LGHNA, CDR2 YNFKEQ. V lost 0 bases to trimming and J lost 1 base, with 12 bases between them.

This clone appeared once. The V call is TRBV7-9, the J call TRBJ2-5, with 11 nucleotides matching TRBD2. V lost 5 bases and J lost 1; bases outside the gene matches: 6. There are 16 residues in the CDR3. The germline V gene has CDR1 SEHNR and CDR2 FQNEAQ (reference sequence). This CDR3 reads CASSPGTSGLQETQYF. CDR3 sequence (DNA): TGTGCCAGCAGCCCGGGGACTAGCGGACTCCAAGAGACCCAGTACTTC. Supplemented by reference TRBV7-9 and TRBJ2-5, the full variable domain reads DTGVSQNPRHKITKRGQNVTFRCDPISEHNRLYWYRQTLGQGPEFLTYFQNEAQLEKSRLLSDRFSAERPKGSFSTLEIQRTEQGDSAMYLCASSPGTSGLQETQYFGPGTRLLVL.

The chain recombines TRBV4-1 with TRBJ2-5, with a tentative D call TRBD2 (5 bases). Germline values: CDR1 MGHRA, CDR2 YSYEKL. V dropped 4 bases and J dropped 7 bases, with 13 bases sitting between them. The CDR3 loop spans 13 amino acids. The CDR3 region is CASSRAEVGTQYF. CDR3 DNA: TGCGCCAGCAGCCGAGCGGAAGTTGGGACCCAGTACTTC.

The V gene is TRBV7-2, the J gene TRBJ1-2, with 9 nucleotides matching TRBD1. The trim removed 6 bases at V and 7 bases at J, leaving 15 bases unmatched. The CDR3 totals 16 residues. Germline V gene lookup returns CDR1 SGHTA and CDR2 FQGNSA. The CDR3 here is CASRYMGTGQVLGYTF. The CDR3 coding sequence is TGTGCCAGCAGATACATGGGGACAGGGCAAGTACTTGGCTACACCTTC.

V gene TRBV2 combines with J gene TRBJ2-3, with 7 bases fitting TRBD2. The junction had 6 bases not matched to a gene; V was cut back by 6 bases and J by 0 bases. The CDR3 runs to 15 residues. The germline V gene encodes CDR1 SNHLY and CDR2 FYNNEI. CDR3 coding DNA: TGTGCCAGCAGCCCTAGCGGTCTGAGCACAGATACGCAGTATTTT. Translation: CASSPSGLSTDTQYF.

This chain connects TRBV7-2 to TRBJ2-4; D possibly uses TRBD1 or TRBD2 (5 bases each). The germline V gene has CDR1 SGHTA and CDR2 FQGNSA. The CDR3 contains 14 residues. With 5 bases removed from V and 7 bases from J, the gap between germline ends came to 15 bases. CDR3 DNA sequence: TGTGCCAGCAGCCCCAATGGGGGAATGAACATTCAGTACTTC. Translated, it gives CASSPNGGMNIQYF.

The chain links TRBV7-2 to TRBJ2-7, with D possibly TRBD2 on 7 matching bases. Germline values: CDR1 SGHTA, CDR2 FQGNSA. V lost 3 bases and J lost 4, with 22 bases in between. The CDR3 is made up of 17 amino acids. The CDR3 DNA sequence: TGTGCCAGCAGCTTCGACGGAGGGGGGGCCTCCTTGTACGAGCAGTACTTC. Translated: CASSFDGGGASLYEQYF.

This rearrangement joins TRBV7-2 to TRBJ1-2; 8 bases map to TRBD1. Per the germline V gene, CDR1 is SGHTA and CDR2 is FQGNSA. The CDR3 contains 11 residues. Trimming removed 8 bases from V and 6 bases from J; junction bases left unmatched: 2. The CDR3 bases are TGTGCCAGCGACAGGGGTAATGGCTACACCTTC. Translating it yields CASDRGNGYTF.

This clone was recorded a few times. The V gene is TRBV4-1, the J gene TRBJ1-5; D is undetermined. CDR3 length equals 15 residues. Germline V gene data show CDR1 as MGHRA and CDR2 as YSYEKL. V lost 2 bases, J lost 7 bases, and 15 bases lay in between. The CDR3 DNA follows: TGCGCCAGCAGCCAATATTCGGACCCCAGGCAGCCCCAGCATTTT. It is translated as CASSQYSDPRQPQHF.

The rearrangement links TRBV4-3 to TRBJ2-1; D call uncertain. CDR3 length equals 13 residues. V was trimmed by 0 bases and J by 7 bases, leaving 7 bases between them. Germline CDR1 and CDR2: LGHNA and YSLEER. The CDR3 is CASSQEWENEQFF. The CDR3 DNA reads TGCGCCAGCAGCCAAGAGTGGGAAAATGAGCAGTTCTTC.

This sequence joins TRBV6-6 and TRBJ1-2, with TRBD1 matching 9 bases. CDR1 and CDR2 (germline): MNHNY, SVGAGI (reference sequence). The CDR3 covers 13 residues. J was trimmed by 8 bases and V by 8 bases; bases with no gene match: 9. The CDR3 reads CASEKTGGGGYTF. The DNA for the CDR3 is TGTGCCAGCGAGAAGACAGGGGGAGGAGGCTACACCTTC.

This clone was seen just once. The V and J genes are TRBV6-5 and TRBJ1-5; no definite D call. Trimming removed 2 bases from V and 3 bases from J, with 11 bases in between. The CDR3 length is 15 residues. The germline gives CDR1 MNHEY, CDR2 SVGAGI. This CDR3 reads CASSYGPGTNQPQHF. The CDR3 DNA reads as TGTGCCAGCAGTTACGGCCCGGGCACCAATCAGCCCCAGCATTTT.

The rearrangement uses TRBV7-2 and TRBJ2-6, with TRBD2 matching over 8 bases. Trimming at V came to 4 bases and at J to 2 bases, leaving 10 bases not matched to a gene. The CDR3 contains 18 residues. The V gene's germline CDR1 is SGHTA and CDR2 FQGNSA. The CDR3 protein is CASSYRLRAGAGANVLTF. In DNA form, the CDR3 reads TGTGCCAGCAGCTACCGTCTACGAGCGGGGGCTGGGGCCAACGTCCTGACTTTC.

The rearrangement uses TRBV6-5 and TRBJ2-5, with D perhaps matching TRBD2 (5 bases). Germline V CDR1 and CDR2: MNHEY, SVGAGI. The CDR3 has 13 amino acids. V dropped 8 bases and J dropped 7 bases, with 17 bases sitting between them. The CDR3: CASGLLASPTQYF. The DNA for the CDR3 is TGTGCCAGCGGTCTTCTAGCTTCACCGACCCAGTACTTC.

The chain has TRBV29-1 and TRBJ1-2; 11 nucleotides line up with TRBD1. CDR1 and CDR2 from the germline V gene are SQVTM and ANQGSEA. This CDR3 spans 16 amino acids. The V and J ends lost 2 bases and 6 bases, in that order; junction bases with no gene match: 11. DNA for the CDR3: TGCAGCGTTGAAAGGGACAGGGGGTTGACCCGCGATGGCTACACCTTC. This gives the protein CSVERDRGLTRDGYTF. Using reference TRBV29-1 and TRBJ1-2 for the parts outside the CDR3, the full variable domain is SAVISQKPSRDICQRGTSLTIQCQVDSQVTMMFWYRQQPGQSLTLIATANQGSEATYESGFVIDKFPISRPNLTFSTLTVSNMSPEDSSIYLCSVERDRGLTRDGYTFGSGTRLTVV.

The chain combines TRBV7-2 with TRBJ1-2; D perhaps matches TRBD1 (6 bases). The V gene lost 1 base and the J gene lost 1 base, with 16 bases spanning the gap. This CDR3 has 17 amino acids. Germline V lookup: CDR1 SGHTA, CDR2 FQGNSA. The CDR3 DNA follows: TGTGCCAGCAGCTTAGTGGGGCGGATCAGGGGTAACTATGGCTACACCTTC. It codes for CASSLVGRIRGNYGYTF.

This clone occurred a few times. The DNA for the CDR3 is TGTGCCAGCAGCTTATTGGGGAATTGGGCGAACACTGAAGCTTTCTTT. Translation gives CASSLLGNWANTEAFF. The V call is TRBV7-2, the J call TRBJ1-1; D is unclear. The CDR3 has 16 amino acids. V was clipped by 2 bases and J by 1 base, with 14 bases between them. Looked up from germline, CDR1 is SGHTA and CDR2 is FQGNSA.

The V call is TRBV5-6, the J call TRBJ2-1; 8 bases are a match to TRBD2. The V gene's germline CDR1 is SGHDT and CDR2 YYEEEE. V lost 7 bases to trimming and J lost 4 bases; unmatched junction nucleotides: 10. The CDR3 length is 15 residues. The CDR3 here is CASHPAGGQYNEQFF. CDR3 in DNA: TGTGCCAGCCACCCCGCGGGGGGCCAATACAATGAGCAGTTCTTC.

CDR3 sequence: CASSESRVSQETQYF. The CDR3 region has the DNA TGTGCCAGCAGTGAATCGAGAGTTAGCCAAGAGACCCAGTACTTC. This chain uses TRBV2 with TRBJ2-5; no clear D. V lost 2 bases and J lost 1, with 11 bases in between. Germline CDR1 SNHLY, CDR2 FYNNEI. This CDR3 region has 15 residues. Combining the CDR3 with reference TRBV2 and TRBJ2-5 gives the whole variable domain EPEVTQTPSHQVTQMGQEVILRCVPISNHLYFYWYRQILGQKVEFLVSFYNNEISEKSEIFDDQFSVERPDGSNFTLKIRSTKLEDSAMYFCASSESRVSQETQYFGPGTRLLVL.

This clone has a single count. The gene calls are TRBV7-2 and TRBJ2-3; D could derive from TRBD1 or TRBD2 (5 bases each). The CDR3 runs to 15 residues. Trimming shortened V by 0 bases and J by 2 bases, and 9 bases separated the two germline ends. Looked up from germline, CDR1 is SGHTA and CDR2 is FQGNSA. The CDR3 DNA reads TGTGCCAGCAGCTTAGCAGGGACCAACACAGATACGCAGTATTTT. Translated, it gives CASSLAGTNTDTQYF.

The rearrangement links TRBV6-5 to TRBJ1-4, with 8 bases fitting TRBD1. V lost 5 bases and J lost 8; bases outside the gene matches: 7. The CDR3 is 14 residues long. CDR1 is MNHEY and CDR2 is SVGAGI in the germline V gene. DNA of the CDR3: TGTGCCAGCAGTCGCCAGGGGGCTGGAGAAAAACTGTTTTTT. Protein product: CASSRQGAGEKLFF.